Below are 28 T cell receptor beta chains sequenced from a single sample in a study of blood T cell repertoires in COVID-19 (dated by TCRdb to the early 2020s). The library was generated by the immunoSEQ multiplex PCR assay. TCRdb provides this immuneACCESS table in a form limited to in-frame rearrangements. Some clones are lacking; in checked studies, under half of them reflect an unresolved V gene, and why the rest are absent is not known. In this sample the table shows about 350,000 clones, roughly 86% of which occur a single time. The ten largest clones add up to about 5.7% of the sample. Source material: PBMCs or T cells enriched from blood (not recorded which). These TCRs come from a woman aged 25 to 39 who had recovered from COVID-19.

This rearrangement joins TRBV18 to TRBJ2-3; D gene uncertain. The length of the CDR3 is 15 residues. Germline V gene data show CDR1 as KGHSH and CDR2 as LQKENI. The V gene lost 2 bases and the J gene lost 0 bases, with 9 bases spanning the gap. The CDR3 sequence: CASSPNSYSTDTQYF. The CDR3 DNA sequence: TGTGCCAGCTCACCAAACTCCTATAGCACAGATACGCAGTATTTT.

CDR3 coding DNA: TGTGCCAGCAGGATACTAGCGGGGGGATACACAGATACGCAGTATTTT. Amino acid sequence: CASRILAGGYTDTQYF. This chain connects TRBV7-8 to TRBJ2-3, with 12 bases identical to TRBD2. The germline V gene encodes CDR1 SGHVS and CDR2 FQNEAQ. This CDR3 is 16 amino acids long. The V gene end was trimmed by 6 bases and the J gene end by 2 bases; junction bases not matched to a gene: 6.

V gene TRBV5-1 combines with J gene TRBJ2-2, with 9 bases that match TRBD1. Germline V gives CDR1 SGHRS, CDR2 YFSETQ. Trimming cost V 0 bases and J 0 bases; bases outside gene matches: 0. This CDR3 is built from 16 residues. CDR3 residues: CASSLGTGANTGELFF. CDR3 sequence (DNA): TGCGCCAGCAGCTTGGGGACAGGGGCGAACACCGGGGAGCTGTTTTTT.

This clone has more than one count but fewer than ten. The CDR3 spells CASSLLGQGALKGGANVLTF. The CDR3 DNA reads TGCGCCAGCAGCCTTCTAGGACAGGGGGCTTTGAAAGGTGGGGCCAACGTCCTGACTTTC. The chain recombines TRBV5-1 with TRBJ2-6, with TRBD1 matching over 11 bases. This CDR3 region has 20 residues. Per germline, CDR1 SGHRS and CDR2 YFSETQ. V lost 4 bases and J lost 3; bases outside the gene matches: 15.

The V gene is TRBV4-3, the J gene TRBJ1-2; no clear D. The CDR3 covers 13 residues. V was shortened by 4 bases and J by 7 bases, with 13 bases between the two germline ends. From germline, CDR1 is LGHNA and CDR2 YSLEER. This CDR3 is CASSPRTPGGYTF. The CDR3 nucleotides read TGCGCCAGCAGCCCTCGAACGCCAGGTGGCTACACCTTC.

The chain uses TRBV19 and TRBJ2-1; weak D call: TRBD1 (5 bases). This CDR3 contains 14 residues. Germline V gene data show CDR1 as LNHDA and CDR2 as SQIVND (reference sequence). V was trimmed by 1 base and J by 7 bases, leaving 11 bases between them. The CDR3 nucleotides read TGTGCCAGTAGTATAGCGACGACAGTGAATGAGCAGTTCTTC. It yields the protein CASSIATTVNEQFF.

The chain uses TRBV7-8 and TRBJ1-6; D might be TRBD1 (5 bases). Trimming left V 3 bases short and J 6 bases short, with 9 bases between. The CDR3 sequence is 14 residues long. The germline gives CDR1 SGHVS, CDR2 FQNEAQ. The DNA of the CDR3 is TGTGCCAGCAGCTTTACAGGCGCTAATTCACCCCTCCACTTT. Amino acid sequence: CASSFTGANSPLHF. Combining the CDR3 with reference TRBV7-8 and TRBJ1-6 gives the whole variable domain GAGVSQSPRYKVAKRGQDVALRCDPISGHVSLFWYQQALGQGPEFLTYFQNEAQLDKSGLPSDRFFAERPEGSVSTLKIQRTQQEDSAVYLCASSFTGANSPLHFGNGTRLTVT.

There are a few counts of this clone. The CDR3 nucleotides are TGTGCCAGCAGGAAATCCGGGACTATCGCGAACACCGGGGAGCTGTTTTTT. This encodes CASRKSGTIANTGELFF. This chain uses TRBV2 with TRBJ2-2; 7 nucleotides match TRBD2. J gave up 0 bases and V 6 bases, and 10 bases lay outside the gene matches. Germline lookup yields CDR1 SNHLY and CDR2 FYNNEI. The CDR3 covers 17 residues.

This chain connects TRBV6-5 to TRBJ1-3; the match to TRBD1 covers 7 bases. Germline V CDR1 and CDR2: MNHEY, SVGAGI. The CDR3 is 16 residues long. V lost 4 bases, J lost 0 bases, and 6 bases stayed unmatched. The chain's CDR3 is CASSSGTDSSGNTIYF. In nucleotides, the CDR3 is TGTGCCAGCAGTTCCGGGACAGACTCCTCTGGAAACACCATATATTTT.

V is TRBV19 and J is TRBJ1-5, with D perhaps matching TRBD1 (5 bases). Germline CDR1 is LNHDA and CDR2 is SQIVND (reference sequence). This CDR3 contains 17 residues. V was trimmed by 3 bases and J by 0 bases, leaving 15 bases between them. The DNA for the CDR3 is TGTGCCAGTAGTATCTACGACAGACAGTATAGCAATCAGCCCCAGCATTTT. This sequence encodes CASSIYDRQYSNQPQHF.

The chain employs TRBV6-5 and TRBJ2-7; TRBD1 matches at 9 bases. Germline trimming cut 4 bases from V and 3 bases from J; bases unmatched to any gene: 10. Germline CDR1 is MNHEY and CDR2 is SVGAGI. The CDR3 is made up of 16 amino acids. The CDR3 DNA follows: TGTGCCAGCAGTTCGACCGGGACAGGGATTGTCTACGAGCAGTACTTC. It codes for CASSSTGTGIVYEQYF.

The J gene is TRBJ1-2, the V gene TRBV3-1 (or the pseudogene TRBV3-2); D unresolved. V was trimmed by 1 base and J by 8 bases, leaving 14 bases between them. Germline CDR1 is LGHDT and CDR2 is YNNKEL (reference sequence). This CDR3 is 14 amino acids long. Written as DNA, the CDR3 is TGTGCCAGCAGCCAAGGCTGTCTGACAAGAGGCTACACCTTC. This encodes CASSQGCLTRGYTF.

This chain joins TRBV27 and TRBJ1-6; D unresolved. CDR1 and CDR2 from the germline V gene are MNHEY and SMNVEV (reference sequence). The CDR3 is made up of 15 amino acids. Between the trimmed V and J ends, which lost 3 bases and 7 bases, there was a span of 13 bases. Written as DNA, the CDR3 is TGTGCCAGCAGTTTCCTAACCCCCCAAAATTCACCCCTCCACTTT. Translated: CASSFLTPQNSPLHF.

This rearrangement joins TRBV5-1 to TRBJ1-3; 7 bases are shared with TRBD1. Germline values: CDR1 SGHRS, CDR2 YFSETQ. Unmatched junction bases numbered 4, after V lost 7 bases and J lost 0 bases. The CDR3 loop spans 14 amino acids. The CDR3 nucleotides read TGCGCCAGCGGTACAGGGGTCTCTGGAAACACCATATATTTT. Amino acids: CASGTGVSGNTIYF.

This chain uses TRBV10-1 with TRBJ2-3, with TRBD1 as a possible D gene (6 bases). The germline V gene encodes CDR1 WNHNN and CDR2 SYGVQD (reference sequence). Trimming removed 0 bases from V and 0 bases from J, with 10 bases in between. The CDR3 is made up of 16 amino acids. CDR3 sequence (DNA): TGCGCCAGCAGTGAGTCTGAGGGGGTGAGCACAGATACGCAGTATTTT. Amino acids: CASSESEGVSTDTQYF.

The chain is built from TRBV24-1 and TRBJ2-1; 7 bases align to TRBD2. Germline V gene data show CDR1 as KGHDR and CDR2 as SFDVKD. This CDR3 is 15 amino acids long. V shed 3 bases, J shed 7 bases, and the junction held 8 bases outside the gene matches. CDR3 residues: CATSDGRGTSNEQFF. Here the CDR3 DNA reads TGTGCCACCAGTGATGGGAGGGGCACAAGTAATGAGCAGTTCTTC.

CDR3 nucleotide sequence: TGTGCCAGCAGCTTTAGGGGACAGGGGAACAATGAGCAGTTCTTC. The encoded protein is CASSFRGQGNNEQFF. The chain recombines TRBV5-5 with TRBJ2-1, with 10 bases matching TRBD1. The V segment lost 2 bases and the J segment 5 bases; nucleotides outside the gene matches: 4. The V gene's germline CDR1 is SGHKS and CDR2 YYEKEE (reference sequence). CDR3 length: 15 amino acids.

The chain employs TRBV10-3 and TRBJ1-2, with 8 bases aligning to TRBD1. The CDR3 is made up of 12 amino acids. The V segment lost 3 bases and the J segment 7 bases; nucleotides outside the gene matches: 1. Germline-derived CDR1 and CDR2 are ENHRY and SYGVKD. CDR3 coding DNA: TGTGCCATCAGTGACAGGGGGCCTGGCTACACCTTC. As protein: CAISDRGPGYTF.

The chain uses TRBV5-1 and TRBJ2-2; 9 nucleotides match TRBD1. The CDR3 consists of 15 residues. From germline, CDR1 is SGHRS and CDR2 YFSETQ. J gave up 6 bases and V 3 bases, and 6 bases lay outside the gene matches. The CDR3 nucleotides read TGCGCCAGCAGCTCGGGACAGGGCCCCCCCGGGGAGCTGTTTTTT. It is translated as CASSSGQGPPGELFF.

Here the CDR3 reads CASSTGVSPLHF. The CDR3 nucleotides read TGTGCCAGCAGTACAGGGGTCTCACCCCTCCACTTT. V gene TRBV6-5 combines with J gene TRBJ1-6; 7 nucleotides agree with TRBD1. CDR1 MNHEY and CDR2 SVGAGI come from the germline V gene. This CDR3 contains 12 residues. J gave up 10 bases and V 5 bases, and 2 bases lay outside the gene matches.

This clone was recorded a few times. The rearrangement joins TRBV24-1 to TRBJ1-5; D uncertain. The V and J ends lost 3 bases and 6 bases respectively, with 11 bases between them. The CDR3 totals 14 residues. From germline, CDR1 is KGHDR and CDR2 SFDVKD. The DNA for the CDR3 is TGTGCCACCAGTGATGCAGGAATGGGTCAGCCCCAGCATTTT. Amino acid sequence: CATSDAGMGQPQHF.

This clone was counted a few times. The genes are TRBV30 and TRBJ2-3, with TRBD2 matching over 8 bases. This CDR3 has 13 amino acids. V shed 7 bases and J 4 bases; nucleotides not matched to a gene: 7. Germline V gene lookup returns CDR1 GTSNPN and CDR2 SVGIG (reference sequence). In DNA, the CDR3 is TGTGCCTTTAGCGGGGCCCCGTCAGATACGCAGTATTTT. It is translated as CAFSGAPSDTQYF.

CDR3 in DNA: TGCGCCAGCAGCTTGAATCCCCAGGGAGGGTTGCACACTGAAGCTTTCTTT. This encodes CASSLNPQGGLHTEAFF. The chain recombines TRBV5-1 with TRBJ1-1, with a tentative D call TRBD1 (5 bases). The germline gives CDR1 SGHRS, CDR2 YFSETQ. The CDR3 is 17 residues long. Trimming took 1 base from V and 3 from J, leaving 19 bases between them.

This chain joins TRBV14 and TRBJ1-1; D possibly corresponds to TRBD1 (5 bases). CDR1 and CDR2 (germline): SGHDN, FVKESK. The CDR3 has 14 amino acids. Trimming removed 4 bases from V and 1 base from J, with 10 bases in between. The CDR3, as DNA: TGTGCCAGCAGCCTATTACAGGCGAACACTGAAGCTTTCTTT. Translated, it gives CASSLLQANTEAFF.

V usage is TRBV7-9 and J usage is TRBJ1-3; possibly TRBD1 for D (6 bases). The CDR3 spans 15 residues. V dropped 3 bases and J dropped 4 bases, with 13 bases sitting between them. Germline CDR1 and CDR2: SEHNR and FQNEAQ (reference sequence). The CDR3 sequence is CASSFIRGSGNTIYF. CDR3 in DNA: TGTGCCAGCAGCTTCATCAGGGGTTCCGGAAACACCATATATTTT.

This clone was found a few times. This rearrangement joins TRBV2 to TRBJ1-3; D not resolved. The germline V gene has CDR1 SNHLY and CDR2 FYNNEI. Trimming removed 3 bases at V and 4 bases at J, with 10 bases between. This CDR3 has 14 amino acids. The CDR3: CASSERQEGNTIYF. In DNA, the CDR3 is TGTGCCAGCAGTGAGAGACAAGAGGGAAACACCATATATTTT.

This clone showed up just a few times. The V gene is TRBV28, the J gene TRBJ2-1; D perhaps matches TRBD1 (6 bases). Trimming took 7 bases from V and 0 from J, leaving 10 bases between them. This CDR3 comprises 14 residues. The germline gives CDR1 MDHEN, CDR2 SYDVKM. The CDR3 coding sequence is TGTGCCAGCATGGACAGCAGCTCCTACAATGAGCAGTTCTTC. Residues: CASMDSSSYNEQFF. Complete variable domain (other parts from reference TRBV28 and TRBJ2-1): DVKVTQSSRYLVKRTGEKVFLECVQDMDHENMFWYRQDPGLGLRLIYFSYDVKMKEKGDIPEGYSVSREKKERFSLILESASTNQTSMYLCASMDSSSYNEQFFGPGTRLTVL.

Written as DNA, the CDR3 is TGTGCCAGTAGTATGCAGGCGTTTCAGCCCCAGCATTTT. Protein: CASSMQAFQPQHF. J is TRBJ1-5 and V is TRBV19; D is undetermined. Trimming shortened V by 3 bases and J by 6 bases, and 9 bases separated the two germline ends. The CDR3 has 13 amino acids. Germline V gene sequence: CDR1 LNHDA, CDR2 SQIVND (reference sequence).